The rows below give T cell receptor beta chains drawn from one sample of a study of T cells in tuberculosis. TCRdb's table, derived via immunoSEQ multiplex PCR, lists solely in-frame clones and lacks some. The data hold fewer than 55,000 clones, with nearly 95% observed a single time. The sequencing input was PBMCs. The receptors derive from a donor aged 10 to 29 with latent tuberculosis or without tuberculosis infection. Each CDR3 is given with its conserved first and last residue. Each record gives: clone size, D gene, V gene, J gene, CDR3 protein, CDR3 DNA. A D gene is named only where the DNA matches it firmly. Clone size is stated in some rows and not others, as once, few, many or a class when expanded.

>.|TRBD2|TRBV27|TRBJ2-7
CASSRGTSGGKVRFYEQYF
TGTGCCAGCAGCCGGGGGACTAGCGGGGGTAAAGTTAGGTTTTACGAGCAGTACTTC
>once|.|TRBV7-6|TRBJ2-7
CASSRSATYEQYF
TGTGCCAGCAGCCGCAGTGCGACTTACGAGCAGTACTTC
>.|TRBD1|TRBV5-6|TRBJ1-4
CASSFGTGVEKLFF
TGTGCCAGCAGCTTTGGGACAGGGGTTGAAAAACTGTTTTTT
>once|TRBD1|TRBV29-1|TRBJ1-1
CSVEHYRTGNTEAFF
TGCAGCGTTGAACATTATAGGACAGGGAACACTGAAGCTTTCTTT
>.|TRBD1|TRBV27|TRBJ2-7
CASSLQGASYEQYF
TGTGCCAGCAGTCTACAGGGGGCCTCCTACGAGCAGTACTTC
>.|.|TRBV5-1|TRBJ1-1
CASSLAYGTGGPEAFF
TGCGCCAGCAGCTTGGCATATGGAACAGGTGGACCTGAAGCTTTCTTT
>.|TRBD2|TRBV2|TRBJ2-1
CASSEAGSGSVDEQFF
TGTGCCAGCAGTGAAGCGGGTAGCGGGAGCGTCGATGAGCAGTTCTTC
>.|.|TRBV11-2|TRBJ2-7
CASSPSWKGLNEQYF
TGTGCCAGCAGTCCTTCTTGGAAGGGGCTGAACGAGCAGTACTTC
>once|.|TRBV27|TRBJ1-1
CASSPQMNTEAFF
TGTGCCAGCAGTCCTCAGATGAACACTGAAGCTTTCTTT
>.|TRBD1|TRBV7-3|TRBJ2-1
CASSQGQGQDNEQFF
TGTGCCAGCAGCCAGGGACAGGGGCAAGACAATGAGCAGTTCTTC
>.|.|TRBV19|TRBJ1-1
CASTPGSANTEAFF
TGTGCCAGTACCCCAGGGTCCGCGAACACTGAAGCTTTCTTT
>.|.|TRBV5-6|TRBJ2-2
CASSPPGHTTGELFF
TGTGCCAGCAGCCCCCCGGGACACACCACCGGGGAGCTGTTTTTT
>.|TRBD1|TRBV10-3|TRBJ2-7
CAMSGGNEQYF
TGTGCCATGTCAGGGGGCAACGAGCAGTACTTC
>.|TRBD2|TRBV4-1|TRBJ2-7
CASSQESPPGLPAYEQYF
TGCGCCAGCAGCCAAGAATCTCCGCCGGGACTACCAGCCTACGAGCAGTACTTC
>.|.|TRBV5-5|TRBJ1-2
CASTVTGTYNYGYTF
TGTGCCAGCACCGTTACCGGGACTTATAACTATGGCTACACCTTC
>.|TRBD1|TRBV19|TRBJ2-1
CASNTGGSYNEQFF
TGTGCCAGTAATACAGGGGGCTCCTACAATGAGCAGTTCTTC
>once|TRBD1|TRBV2|TRBJ1-1
CARTPGTGTEAFF
TGTGCCAGAACACCAGGGACAGGCACTGAAGCTTTCTTT
>.|.|TRBV5-1|TRBJ2-5
CASRPGLLQETQYF
TGCGCCAGCAGACCAGGACTTCTACAAGAGACCCAGTACTTC
>.|.|TRBV29-1|TRBJ2-1
CSVEDWREQMYEQFF
TGCAGCGTTGAAGATTGGAGGGAGCAAATGTATGAGCAGTTCTTC
>.|TRBD1|TRBV5-3|TRBJ1-1
CARRPSGTGNTEAFF
TGTGCCAGAAGACCTTCCGGGACAGGGAACACTGAAGCTTTCTTT
>.|TRBD1|TRBV4-1|TRBJ1-1
CASSQDGRQGPTEAFF
TGCGCCAGCAGCCAAGATGGGCGACAGGGACCCACTGAAGCTTTCTTT
>.|TRBD2|TRBV7-3|TRBJ2-1
CASSFSGGANNEQFF
TGTGCCAGCAGCTTCAGCGGGGGGGCCAACAATGAGCAGTTCTTC
>.|TRBD1|TRBV5-1|TRBJ1-4
CASSLGTGSTNEKLFF
TGCGCCAGCAGCTTGGGGACAGGGTCAACTAATGAAAAACTGTTTTTT
>.|.|TRBV12-2|TRBJ1-1
CASRLVGWGRTEAFF
TGTGCAAGTCGCTTAGTGGGGTGGGGGAGGACTGAAGCTTTCTTT
>.|TRBD1|TRBV10-3|TRBJ1-6
CAISAGQGENSPLHF
TGTGCCATCAGTGCGGGACAGGGTGAAAATTCACCCCTCCACTTT
>.|.|TRBV30|TRBJ2-7
CAWGRGSYEQYF
TGTGCCTGGGGAAGAGGCTCCTACGAGCAGTACTTC
>.|TRBD1|TRBV7-9|TRBJ1-1
CASSLDGTANTEAFF
TGTGCCAGCAGCTTAGACGGGACAGCTAACACTGAAGCTTTCTTT
>few|TRBD1|TRBV7-3|TRBJ1-2
CASSLGQGAEGYTF
TGTGCCAGCAGCTTAGGCCAGGGGGCAGAGGGCTACACCTTC
>.|.|TRBV7-9|TRBJ2-2
CASSPGRENTGELFF
TGTGCCAGCAGCCCAGGGCGGGAAAACACCGGGGAGCTGTTTTTT
>.|TRBD1|TRBV19|TRBJ2-2
CASTPGTGNTGELFF
TGTGCCAGTACCCCTGGGACAGGGAACACCGGGGAGCTGTTTTTT
>.|TRBD1|TRBV6-5|TRBJ1-6
CASSSPGQGNSPLHF
TGTGCCAGCAGTTCTCCGGGACAGGGGAATTCACCCCTCCACTTT
>.|TRBD2|TRBV7-9|TRBJ2-5
CASSLVRGGSETQYF
TGTGCCAGCAGCTTAGTACGGGGAGGGTCGGAGACCCAGTACTTC
>.|.|TRBV18|TRBJ1-2
CASSPPEGKANYGYTF
TGTGCCAGCTCACCCCCGGAGGGGAAGGCTAACTATGGCTACACCTTC
>.|.|TRBV25-1|TRBJ2-1
CASSEFRYNEQFF
TGTGCCAGCAGCGAGTTCCGATACAATGAGCAGTTCTTC
>.|TRBD1|TRBV7-9|TRBJ1-4
CASSLDQSYRGKNEKLFF
TGTGCCAGCAGCTTAGACCAGTCATACAGGGGGAAGAATGAAAAACTGTTTTTT
>.|.|TRBV30|TRBJ1-4
CAHSSGVGDEKLFF
TGTGCCCACTCGAGTGGGGTCGGGGATGAAAAACTGTTTTTT
>.|.|TRBV7-3|TRBJ1-1
CASSPRGGMNTEAFF
TGTGCCAGCAGCCCCCGCGGAGGGATGAACACTGAAGCTTTCTTT
>.|TRBD2|TRBV9|TRBJ2-7
CASSAPPAGASYEQYF
TGTGCCAGCAGCGCCCCTCCAGCGGGGGCCTCCTACGAGCAGTACTTC
>.|.|TRBV4-1|TRBJ1-4
CASSQFTGSEKLFF
TGCGCCAGCAGCCAGTTTACAGGGAGTGAAAAACTGTTTTTT
>once|TRBD2|TRBV19|TRBJ2-1
CASSILTSGTYNEQFF
TGTGCCAGTAGTATCCTTACTAGCGGGACCTACAATGAGCAGTTCTTC
>.|TRBD1|TRBV7-2|TRBJ1-1
CASSTGGALNTEAFF
TGTGCCAGCAGCACAGGGGGCGCTTTGAACACTGAAGCTTTCTTT
>once|.|TRBV9|TRBJ1-2
CASTSVGDPNYGYTF
TGTGCCAGCACCAGCGTAGGTGATCCCAACTATGGCTACACCTTC
>.|TRBD1|TRBV2|TRBJ2-3
CASTMDRGPTDTQYF
TGTGCCAGCACTATGGACAGGGGCCCCACAGATACGCAGTATTTT
>.|.|TRBV30|TRBJ2-3
CASERRTDTQYF
TGTGCCTCCGAAAGACGGACTGATACGCAGTATTTT
>.|.|TRBV7-8|TRBJ2-2
CASSLEQGLGELFF
TGTGCCAGCAGCTTAGAGCAGGGGTTAGGGGAGCTGTTTTTT
>.|TRBD2|TRBV9|TRBJ2-1
CASSVPGLNNEQFF
TGTGCCAGCAGCGTACCGGGACTAAACAATGAGCAGTTCTTC
>.|TRBD1|TRBV5-8|TRBJ2-5
CASSLGQGEQETQYF
TGTGCCAGCAGCTTGGGGCAGGGGGAACAAGAGACCCAGTACTTC
>.|TRBD1|TRBV27|TRBJ2-5
CASSSLGDRKETQYF
TGTGCCAGCAGTTCCCTCGGGGACAGAAAAGAGACCCAGTACTTC
>.|TRBD1|TRBV5-1|TRBJ1-5
CASSLGTEGNQPQHF
TGCGCCAGCAGCTTAGGGACAGAGGGCAATCAGCCCCAGCATTTT
>.|TRBD1|TRBV7-9|TRBJ2-4
CASSLALSRTGNIQYF
TGTGCCAGCAGCTTAGCGCTTTCAAGGACAGGGAACATTCAGTACTTC
>.|TRBD2|TRBV11-2|TRBJ2-3
CASSFSLAGGLTDTQYF
TGTGCCAGCAGCTTCTCATTAGCGGGAGGACTCACAGATACGCAGTATTTT
>.|.|TRBV19|TRBJ1-1
CASSIGTFRGRTEAFF
TGTGCCAGTAGTATAGGAACTTTTAGGGGTCGGACTGAAGCTTTCTTT
>.|.|TRBV7-2|TRBJ2-7
CASSKGGGEQYF
TGTGCCAGCAGTAAGGGAGGGGGCGAGCAGTACTTC
>.|.|TRBV29-1|TRBJ1-2
CSVGPRQDINYGYTF
TGCAGCGTTGGCCCCAGGCAGGACATCAACTATGGCTACACCTTC
>.|.|TRBV7-8|TRBJ1-5
CASSPIGNQPQHF
TGTGCCAGCAGCCCGATCGGGAATCAGCCCCAGCATTTT
>once|.|TRBV13|TRBJ1-1
CASSLGSRGWNTEAFF
TGTGCCAGCAGCTTAGGGTCCAGGGGCTGGAACACTGAAGCTTTCTTT
>.|.|TRBV9|TRBJ2-7
CASSVEPNSYEQYF
TGTGCCAGCAGCGTGGAGCCCAACTCCTACGAGCAGTACTTC
>once|TRBD1|TRBV11-2|TRBJ1-3
CASSRSSTGIGNTIYF
TGTGCCAGCAGCCGATCCTCGACAGGGATCGGAAACACCATATATTTT
>.|TRBD1|TRBV14|TRBJ2-7
CASRMTGGIVSEQYF
TGTGCCAGCAGAATGACAGGGGGTATAGTAAGCGAGCAGTACTTC